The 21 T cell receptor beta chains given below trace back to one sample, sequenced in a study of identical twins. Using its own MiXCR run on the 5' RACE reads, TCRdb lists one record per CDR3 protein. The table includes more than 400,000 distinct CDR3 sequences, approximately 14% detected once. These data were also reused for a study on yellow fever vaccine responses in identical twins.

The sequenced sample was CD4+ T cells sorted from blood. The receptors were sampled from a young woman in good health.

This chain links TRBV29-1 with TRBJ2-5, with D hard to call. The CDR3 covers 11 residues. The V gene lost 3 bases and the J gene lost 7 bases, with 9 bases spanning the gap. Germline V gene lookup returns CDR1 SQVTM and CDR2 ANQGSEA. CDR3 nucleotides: TGCAGCGTTGACCTGGCCGGGACCCAGTACTTC. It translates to CSVDLAGTQYF.

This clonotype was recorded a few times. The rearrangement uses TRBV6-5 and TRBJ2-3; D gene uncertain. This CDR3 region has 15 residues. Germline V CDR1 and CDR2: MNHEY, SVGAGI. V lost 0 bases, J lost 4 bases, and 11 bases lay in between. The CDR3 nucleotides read TGTGCCAGCAGTTACTCGATACGCTTGGCAGATACGCAGTATTTT. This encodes CASSYSIRLADTQYF.

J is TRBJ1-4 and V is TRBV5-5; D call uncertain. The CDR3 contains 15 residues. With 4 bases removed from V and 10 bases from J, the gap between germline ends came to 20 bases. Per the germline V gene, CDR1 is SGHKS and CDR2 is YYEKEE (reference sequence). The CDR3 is CASSPPFAGEGKLFF. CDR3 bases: TGTGCCAGCAGCCCCCCCTTCGCAGGCGAGGGAAAACTGTTTTTT.

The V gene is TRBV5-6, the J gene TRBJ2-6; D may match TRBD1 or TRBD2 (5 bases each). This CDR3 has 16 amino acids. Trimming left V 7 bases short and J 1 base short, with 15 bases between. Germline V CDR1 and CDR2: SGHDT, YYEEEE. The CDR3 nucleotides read TGTGCCAGCTCCTGGCAGGGACCTTCTGGGGCCAACGTCCTGACTTTC. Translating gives CASSWQGPSGANVLTF.

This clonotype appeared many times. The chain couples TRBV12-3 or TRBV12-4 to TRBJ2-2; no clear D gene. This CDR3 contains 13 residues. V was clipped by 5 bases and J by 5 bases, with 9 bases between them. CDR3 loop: CASSPGYTGELFF. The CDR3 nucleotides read TGTGCCAGCAGTCCCGGTTATACCGGGGAGCTGTTTTTT.

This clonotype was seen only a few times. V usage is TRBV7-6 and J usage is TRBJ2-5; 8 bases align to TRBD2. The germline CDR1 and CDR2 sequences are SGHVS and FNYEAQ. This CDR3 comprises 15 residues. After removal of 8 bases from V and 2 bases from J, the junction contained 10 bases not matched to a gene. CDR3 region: CASVRWAGGQETQYF. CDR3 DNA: TGTGCCAGCGTCCGTTGGGCGGGGGGTCAAGAGACCCAGTACTTC.

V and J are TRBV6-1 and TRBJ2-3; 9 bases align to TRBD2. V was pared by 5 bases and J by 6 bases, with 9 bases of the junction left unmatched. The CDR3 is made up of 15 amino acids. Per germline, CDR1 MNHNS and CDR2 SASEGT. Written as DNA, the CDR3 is TGTGCCAGCAGTCCAGCCGGCGGGGGGGCCGATACGCAGTATTTT. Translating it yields CASSPAGGGADTQYF.

DNA for the CDR3: TGTGCCAGCAGCGTAGTGGGACAGACGAGCACCGGGGAGCTGTTTTTT. As protein: CASSVVGQTSTGELFF. This chain links TRBV9 with TRBJ2-2, with TRBD1 matching 7 bases. Germline-derived CDR1 and CDR2 are SGDLS and YYNGEE. The CDR3 length is 16 residues. V dropped 0 bases and J dropped 4; count of bases not matched to a gene: 6.

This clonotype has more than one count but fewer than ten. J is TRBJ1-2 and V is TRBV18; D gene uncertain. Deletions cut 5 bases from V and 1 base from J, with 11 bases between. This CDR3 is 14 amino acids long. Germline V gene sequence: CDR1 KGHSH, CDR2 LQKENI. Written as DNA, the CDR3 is TGTGCCAGCTCATTTAGAGACCTTAACTATGGCTACACCTTC. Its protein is CASSFRDLNYGYTF.

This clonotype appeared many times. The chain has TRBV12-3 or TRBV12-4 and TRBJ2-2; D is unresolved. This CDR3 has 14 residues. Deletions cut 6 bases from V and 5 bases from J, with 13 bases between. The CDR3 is CASSPPARTGELFF. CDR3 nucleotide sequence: TGTGCCAGCAGCCCCCCCGCAAGAACCGGGGAGCTGTTTTTT.

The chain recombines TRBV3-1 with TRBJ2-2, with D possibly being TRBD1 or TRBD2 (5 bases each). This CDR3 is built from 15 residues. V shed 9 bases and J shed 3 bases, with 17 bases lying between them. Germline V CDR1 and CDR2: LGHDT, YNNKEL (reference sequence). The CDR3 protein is CASSRGFVDTGELFF. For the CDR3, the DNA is TGTGCCAGTTCGAGGGGTTTTGTGGACACCGGGGAGCTGTTTTTT.

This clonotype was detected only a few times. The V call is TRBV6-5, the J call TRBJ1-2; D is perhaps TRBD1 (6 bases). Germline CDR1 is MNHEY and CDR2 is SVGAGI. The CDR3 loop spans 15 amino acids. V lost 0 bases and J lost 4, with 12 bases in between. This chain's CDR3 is CASSYSPTGIYGYTF. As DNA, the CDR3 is TGTGCCAGCAGTTACTCACCAACAGGGATCTATGGCTACACCTTC.

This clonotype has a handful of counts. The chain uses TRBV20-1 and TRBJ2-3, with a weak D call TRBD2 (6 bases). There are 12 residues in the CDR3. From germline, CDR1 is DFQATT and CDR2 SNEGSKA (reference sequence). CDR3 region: CTCPGRADTQYF. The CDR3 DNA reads TGCACATGCCCCGGGAGAGCAGATACGCAGTATTTT.

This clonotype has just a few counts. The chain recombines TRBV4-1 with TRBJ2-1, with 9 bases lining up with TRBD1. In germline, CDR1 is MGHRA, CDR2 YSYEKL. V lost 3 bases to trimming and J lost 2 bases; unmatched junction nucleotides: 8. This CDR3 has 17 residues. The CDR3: CASSQGTGGFAYNEQFF. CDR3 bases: TGCGCCAGCAGCCAGGGTACAGGGGGCTTCGCCTACAATGAGCAGTTCTTC.

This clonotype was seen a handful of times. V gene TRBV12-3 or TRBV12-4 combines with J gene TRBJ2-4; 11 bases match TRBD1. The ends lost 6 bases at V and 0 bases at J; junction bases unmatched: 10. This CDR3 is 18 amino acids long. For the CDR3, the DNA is TGTGCCAGCAGCCTGGGACAGGGGGAATCTCTAGCCAAAAACATTCAGTACTTC. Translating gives CASSLGQGESLAKNIQYF.

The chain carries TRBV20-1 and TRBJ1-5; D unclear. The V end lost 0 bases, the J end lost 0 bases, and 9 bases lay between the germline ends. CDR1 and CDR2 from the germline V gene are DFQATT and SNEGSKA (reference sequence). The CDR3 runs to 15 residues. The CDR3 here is CSARDEGYSNQPQHF. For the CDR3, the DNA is TGCAGTGCTAGAGATGAAGGCTATAGCAATCAGCCCCAGCATTTT.

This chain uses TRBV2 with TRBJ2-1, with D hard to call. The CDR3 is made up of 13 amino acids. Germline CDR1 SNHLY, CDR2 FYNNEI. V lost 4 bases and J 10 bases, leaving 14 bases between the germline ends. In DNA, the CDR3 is TGTGCCAGCAGTGGGGCTGGGCTCGGGGAGCAGTTCTTC. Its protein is CASSGAGLGEQFF.

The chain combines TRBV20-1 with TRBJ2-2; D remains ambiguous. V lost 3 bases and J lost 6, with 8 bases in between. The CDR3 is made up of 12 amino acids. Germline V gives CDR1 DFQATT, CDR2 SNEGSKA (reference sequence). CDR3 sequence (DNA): TGCAGTGCTAGTAAGGGCCCCGGGGAGCTGTTTTTT. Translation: CSASKGPGELFF.

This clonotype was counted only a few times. In nucleotides, the CDR3 is TGCGCCAGCAGCCGGGAAGGGGAAGAGACCCAGTACTTC. Amino acids: CASSREGEETQYF. V usage is TRBV5-1 and J usage is TRBJ2-5; perhaps D is TRBD1 or TRBD2 (5 bases each). Germline CDR1 and CDR2: SGHRS and YFSETQ. V dropped 4 bases and J dropped 3 bases, with 10 bases sitting between them. The CDR3 loop spans 13 amino acids.

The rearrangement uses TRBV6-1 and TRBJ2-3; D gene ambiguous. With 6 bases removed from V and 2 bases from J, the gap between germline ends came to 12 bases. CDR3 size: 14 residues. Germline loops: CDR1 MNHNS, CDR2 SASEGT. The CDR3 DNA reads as TGTGCCAGCAGGGCTACTTCATACACAGATACGCAGTATTTT. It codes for CASRATSYTDTQYF.

The CDR3 coding sequence is TGTGCCAGCCCCACAAGAGTCCAACACCTGAACTCCTACGAGCAGTACTTC. Translated, it gives CASPTRVQHLNSYEQYF. V and J are TRBV28 and TRBJ2-7; D not certain. V was shortened by 8 bases and J by 0 bases, with 23 bases between the two germline ends. The CDR3 has 17 residues. Germline CDR1 MDHEN, CDR2 SYDVKM.